The sequence of this TCR beta chain was determined in a study of shared clonotypes between healthy human individuals. The V end was cut by 6 bases, the J end by 4 bases, with 13 bases between. In germline, CDR1 is SNHLY, CDR2 FYNNEI. There are 14 residues in the CDR3. Data came from immunoSEQ multiplex PCR; TCRdb stores just in-frame clones and leaves some out. The table records 1.5 million to 2.5 million clones, approximately 94% of them present only once. Naive CD8 isolation took CD45RO-negative cells positively selected for CCR7 and excluded terminally differentiated effector memory CD45RA+ cells.

This TCR was recovered from a man younger than 30 in good health. The chain combines TRBV2 with TRBJ2-1, with D possibly matching TRBD2 (7 bases). Sequenced material: naive CD8+ T cells sorted from blood. The CDR3 reads CASSLGGQYNEQFF. The CDR3 DNA reads TGTGCCAGCAGCTTGGGGGGGCAGTACAATGAGCAGTTCTTC.